This T cell receptor (beta chain) was sequenced in a study of blood T cell repertoires in COVID-19 (dated by TCRdb to the early 2020s). Some background on the complete study: Collaborator samples came from the United States, Italy and Spain and covered acute and convalescent phases of COVID-19. The prospective study material was composed of cDNA or gDNA derived from T cells, B-cell-depleted T cells, or PBMCs. Subjects who had been exposed to COVID-19, were actively infected with it, or had recovered from it provided the deeply sampled blood TCRbeta repertoires that made up the dataset. A freely available public database, intended as a resource for researchers studying the immune response to SARS-CoV-2, is where the repertoires were released. Samples were obtained from the ongoing ImmuneRACE study (first 160 participants) and from over a thousand subjects provided by 6 global collaborators. Nearly every sample came with metadata listing a de-identified subject ID, COVID-19 status, age in years and sex. HLA class I and class II types, where available, came from metadata supplied by the sample provider rather than from assay-based typing. Study-level results and caveats: How much clinical and demographic metadata was included differed by source and by participant, and the metadata was provided uncurated.

Relative to germline, V is 6 bases shorter and J is 6 bases shorter, with 14 bases between their ends. The CDR3, cysteine through phenylalanine, is 13 amino acids long. Only the CDR3 portion is preserved as DNA: 39 bases, with reading frame beginning at the first base. CDR1 and CDR2, per the germline V gene, are MNHEY and SVGAGI. TCRbeta CDR3 regions were amplified from genomic DNA using the immunoSEQ Assay, a bias-controlled multiplex PCR. As for how the authors treated the data: The number of nucleated cells in each sample was estimated from the amplification of reference gene primers within the assay. Sequence reads were collapsed and filtered to measure the absolute abundance of every unique TCRbeta CDR3 rearrangement. For each sample, productive Simpson clonality was calculated as the square root of Simpson's diversity index over productive rearrangements. In TCRdb, the immuneACCESS table is reduced to in-frame sequences with V and J assigned. These tables do not hold every clone; where another copy was compared, an unresolved V gene accounts for under half, and the others remain unexplained. D and trimming come from the DNA, and the V and J calls and clone size come from that table. This sample comprises approximately 300,000 clones, roughly 85% of them detected only once. The top ten hold approximately 1.9% of the sample.

In its sample, this clone was seen once. The antigen it binds to is not known. Base quality data are lacking; no much larger clone is found one base away. Enrolling through a virtual design, the prospective study's participants ranged in age from roughly 18 to 95 years and lived across roughly 24 United States geographic areas. In the prospective study, cohorts were assigned on the basis of participant-reported clinical history obtained from a screening survey and a study questionnaire. Exposed participants had been in contact, within 2 weeks of entering the study, with a person who had a PCR-confirmed or clinician-diagnosed case of COVID-19. In the prospective study, whole blood, serum and a nasopharyngeal or oropharyngeal swab were collected from each participant by mobile phlebotomists. Participants in the prospective study had the option to provide additional blood draws and questionnaires over an approximately 2-month period. Before DNA extraction, prospective study blood samples were shipped either frozen or at room temperature.

The sample taken for sequencing was PBMCs or T cells enriched from blood (not recorded which). This clonotype was sampled from a woman between 25 and 40 years old who had been exposed to COVID-19. The sequence links TRBV6-5 to TRBJ1-2; a tentative D call is TRBD1 (5 bases match). CDR3 loop: CASSAARGDGYTF. The bases read TGTGCCAGCAGCGCAGCTCGGGGGGATGGCTACACCTTC.